The rows below give T cell receptor beta chains drawn from one sample of a study of control samples from healthy donors and cancer patients. The protocol was immunoSEQ multiplex PCR, while the TCRdb copy is restricted to in-frame clones and leaves out a portion. Among over 100,000 clones listed, about nine tenths were seen once. Sequencing was carried out using blood. All receptors come from a man aged 35 to 55 in good health. Each CDR3 is given with its conserved first and last residue. A D gene is named only where the DNA matches it firmly. Clone size is given for some rows only: seen once, a few or many times, or a class if the clone is expanded.

d_gene | abundance | j_gene | v_gene | CDR3nt | CDR3aa
TRBD2 | - | TRBJ2-2 | TRBV5-1 | TGCGCCAGCACCGCGGGAGGGACCGGGGAGCTGTTTTTT | CASTAGGTGELFF
- | - | TRBJ1-1 | TRBV5-1 | TGCGCCAGCAGTTTGGGGTATGAGTATGAAGCTTTCTTT | CASSLGYEYEAFF
TRBD1 | - | TRBJ1-2 | TRBV5-1 | TGCGCCAGCAGCACGACGGGACAGGGGTTTGGCTACACCTTC | CASSTTGQGFGYTF
- | - | TRBJ1-2 | TRBV19 | TGTGCCTCGACCGAGGGGGTTCACAACTATGGCTACACCTTC | CASTEGVHNYGYTF
- | - | TRBJ2-1 | TRBV6-1 | TGTGCCAGCAGTGAATTCGGGGGGCAGGTATTGTACAATGAGCAGTTCTTC | CASSEFGGQVLYNEQFF
- | few | TRBJ1-1 | TRBV10-2 | TGCGCCAGCGCGACCGCGGGGCGCAACACTGAAGCTTTCTTT | CASATAGRNTEAFF
TRBD1 | - | TRBJ2-7 | TRBV7-9 | TGTGCCAGCAGCTTTGGACAGGTTGTCTCCTTC | CASSFGQVVSF
TRBD1 | - | TRBJ1-1 | TRBV29-1 | TGCAGCGCCGCGGGACAGCAATACACTGAAGCTTTCTTT | CSAAGQQYTEAFF
- | - | TRBJ1-5 | TRBV4-2 | TGTGCCAGCAGCCAAGATAGGAGAAGGGAAGGAGGAAGCAATCAGCCCCAGCATTTT | CASSQDRRREGGSNQPQHF
- | once | TRBJ1-2 | TRBV6-5 | TGTGCCAGCAGTCGGGGGGGTGCTCCTGGCTACACCTTC | CASSRGGAPGYTF
- | - | TRBJ2-5 | TRBV5-8 | TGTGCCAGCAGCCGCTTTGGGACGGGATCATTTACGGAGACCCAGTACTTC | CASSRFGTGSFTETQYF